The present T cell receptor beta chain was sequenced within a study of blood T cell repertoires in COVID-19. Study in general: Whether acute or convalescent, the COVID-19 samples came from the United States, Italy and Spain. The cDNA or gDNA used as material had been derived from T cells, B-cell-depleted T cells, or PBMCs.

In the authors' workflow: For nucleated cells, counts were estimated from reference gene primer amplification. Sequencing was performed with immunoSEQ multiplex PCR; in TCRdb, only in-frame clones are kept and a portion is missing. The DNA was the basis for D and trimming; V, J and clone size are from that table. The table shows a few hundred thousand clones, with about 90% occurring only once. This clone was counted between two and nine times. The V and J ends lost 1 base and 7 bases, in that order; junction bases with no gene match: 10. CDR1 and CDR2 (germline): SGHTA, FQGTGA. The CDR3 has 17 amino acids.

The sample comprised peripheral blood. V and J are TRBV7-3 and TRBJ2-2; 9 bases align to TRBD2. The source of this sequence is a man in his forties or fifties with active or convalescent COVID-19. CDR3 in amino acids: CASSLSGGGRASGELFF. CDR3 in DNA: TGTGCCAGCAGCTTAAGCGGTGGCGGGAGGGCCAGCGGGGAGCTGTTTTTT.